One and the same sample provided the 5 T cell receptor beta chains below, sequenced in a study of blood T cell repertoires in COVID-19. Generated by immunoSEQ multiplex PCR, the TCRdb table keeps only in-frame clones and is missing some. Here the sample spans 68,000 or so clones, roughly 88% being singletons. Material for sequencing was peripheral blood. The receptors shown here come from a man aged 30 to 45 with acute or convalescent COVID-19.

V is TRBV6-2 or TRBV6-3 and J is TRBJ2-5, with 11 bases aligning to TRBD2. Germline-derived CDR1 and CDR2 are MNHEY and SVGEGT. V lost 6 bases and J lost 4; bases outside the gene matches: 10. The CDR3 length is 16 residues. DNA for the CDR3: TGTGCCAGCAGCCACGGACTAGCGGGTTTGGGAGAGACCCAGTACTTC. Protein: CASSHGLAGLGETQYF.

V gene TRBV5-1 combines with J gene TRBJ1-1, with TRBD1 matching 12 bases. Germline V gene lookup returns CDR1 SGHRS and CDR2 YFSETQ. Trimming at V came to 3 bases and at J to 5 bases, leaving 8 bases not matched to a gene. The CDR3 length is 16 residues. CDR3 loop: CASSSGTGGVRTEAFF. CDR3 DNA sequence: TGCGCCAGCAGCTCCGGGACAGGGGGCGTGAGGACTGAAGCTTTCTTT.

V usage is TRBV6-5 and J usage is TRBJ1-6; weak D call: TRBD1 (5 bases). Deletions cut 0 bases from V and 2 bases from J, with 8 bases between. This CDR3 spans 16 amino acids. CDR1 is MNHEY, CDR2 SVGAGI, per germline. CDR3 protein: CASSYSGRAYNSPLHF. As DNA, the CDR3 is TGTGCCAGCAGTTACTCGGGCAGGGCCTATAATTCACCCCTCCACTTT.

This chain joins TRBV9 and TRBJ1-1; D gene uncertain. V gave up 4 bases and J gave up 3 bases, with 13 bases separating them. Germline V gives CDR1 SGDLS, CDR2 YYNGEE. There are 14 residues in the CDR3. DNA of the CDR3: TGTGCCAGCAGCCCTCGACCGGGTTACACTGAAGCTTTCTTT. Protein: CASSPRPGYTEAFF.

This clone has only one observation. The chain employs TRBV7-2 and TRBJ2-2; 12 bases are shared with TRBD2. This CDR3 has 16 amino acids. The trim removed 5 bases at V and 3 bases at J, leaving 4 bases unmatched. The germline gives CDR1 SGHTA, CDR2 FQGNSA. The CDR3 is CASSTLAGGYTGELFF. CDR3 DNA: TGTGCCAGCAGCACCCTAGCGGGAGGGTACACCGGGGAGCTGTTTTTT.